This T cell receptor beta chain was captured by sequencing in a study of T-cell reconstitution after alpha-beta-depleted transplantation in children. Overall study findings and caveats: From newly produced T cells came most of the T-cell counts and diversity one year after transplant.

Many counts were recorded for this clonotype. Its antigen is still unknown. Unique molecular identifiers were used to barcode this TCRbeta library. TCRdb used MiXCR to reprocess the PCR reads, holding one entry per CDR3 protein. The sample has 200,000 or so distinct CDR3 sequences; 5% to 6.5% are singletons. The CDR3 extends over 17 amino acids. Trimming at V came to 3 bases and at J to 3 bases, leaving 7 bases not matched to a gene. Germline V lookup: CDR1 KGHDR, CDR2 SFDVKD. This TCR derives from a girl under two years old with combined immunodeficiency, due to receive a stem cell transplant. The sequencing here drew on PBMCs, taken before TCRalphabeta/CD19-depleted stem cell transplant. The V and J genes are TRBV24-1 and TRBJ1-3; 10 nucleotides match TRBD1. CDR3 sequence: CATSDGFDRGHGNTIYF. CDR3 nucleotides: TGTGCCACCAGTGATGGATTTGACAGGGGGCATGGAAACACCATATATTTT.